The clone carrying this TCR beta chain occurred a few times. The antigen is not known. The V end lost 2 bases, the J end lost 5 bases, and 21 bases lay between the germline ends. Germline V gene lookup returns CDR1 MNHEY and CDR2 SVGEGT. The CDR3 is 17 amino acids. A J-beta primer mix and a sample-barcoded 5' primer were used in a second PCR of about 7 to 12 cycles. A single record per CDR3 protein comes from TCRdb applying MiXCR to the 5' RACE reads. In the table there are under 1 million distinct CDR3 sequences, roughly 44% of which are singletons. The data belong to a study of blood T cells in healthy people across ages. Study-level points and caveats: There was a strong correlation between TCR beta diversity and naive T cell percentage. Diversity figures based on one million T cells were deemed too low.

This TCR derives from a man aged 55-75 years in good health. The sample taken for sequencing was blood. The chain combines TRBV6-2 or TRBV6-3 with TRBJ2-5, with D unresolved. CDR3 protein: CASSYNPRSEAVETQYF. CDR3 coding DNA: TGTGCCAGCAGTTACAATCCCCGCTCCGAAGCTGTTGAGACCCAGTACTTC.